The sequence of this T cell receptor beta chain was determined in a study of T-cell reconstitution after alpha-beta-depleted transplantation in children. General observations from the study: Newly produced T cells mostly accounted for T-cell counts and diversity one year post-transplant. The origin of alpha-beta T cells about two months after transplant was reportedly several hundred expanded graft clones.

Trimming removed 6 bases at V and 4 bases at J, with 12 bases between. CDR3 length: 14 amino acids. Unique molecular identifiers were incorporated during preparation of the TCRbeta library. TCRdb redid the calling of the PCR reads with MiXCR, one entry per CDR3 protein. The sample contains about 980,000 distinct CDR3 sequences, around 30% of which appear only once. This clonotype has a handful of counts. Its antigen is not known. The rearrangement links TRBV12-3 or TRBV12-4 to TRBJ1-4; D unclear. This specimen consisted of PBMCs, mostly from graft donor cells, obtained 360 days after TCRalphabeta/CD19-depleted stem cell transplant. The TCR comes from a boy in the first two years of life who had a stem cell transplant for SCID, so the T cells may come from the graft donor. CDR3 sequence reads: CASRSGTYNEKLFF. The CDR3, as DNA: TGTGCCAGCAGGTCGGGCACCTATAATGAAAAACTGTTTTTT.